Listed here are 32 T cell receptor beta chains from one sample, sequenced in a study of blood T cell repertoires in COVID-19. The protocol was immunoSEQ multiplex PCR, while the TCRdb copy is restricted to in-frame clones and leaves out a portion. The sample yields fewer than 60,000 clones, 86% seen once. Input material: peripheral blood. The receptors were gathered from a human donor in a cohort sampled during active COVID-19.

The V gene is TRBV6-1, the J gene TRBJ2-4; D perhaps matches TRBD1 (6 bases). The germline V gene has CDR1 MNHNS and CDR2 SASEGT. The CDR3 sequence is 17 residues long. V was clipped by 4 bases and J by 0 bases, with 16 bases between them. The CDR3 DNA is TGTGCCAGCAGTGGAACTCGGCAGGGGCTAGCCAAAAACATTCAGTACTTC. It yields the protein CASSGTRQGLAKNIQYF.

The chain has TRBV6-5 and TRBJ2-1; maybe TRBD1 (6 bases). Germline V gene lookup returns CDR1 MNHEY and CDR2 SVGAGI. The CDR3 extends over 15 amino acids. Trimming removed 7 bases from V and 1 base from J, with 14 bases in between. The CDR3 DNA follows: TGTGCCAGCACCCTGACAGGTCAGTCCTACAATGAGCAGTTCTTC. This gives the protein CASTLTGQSYNEQFF.

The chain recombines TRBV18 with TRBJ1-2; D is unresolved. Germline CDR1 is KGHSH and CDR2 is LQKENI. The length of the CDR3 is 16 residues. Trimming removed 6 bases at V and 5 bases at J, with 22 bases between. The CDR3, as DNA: TGTGCCAGCTCCGTCCTCGTAGGAGCCCCTCAATATGGCTACACCTTC. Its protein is CASSVLVGAPQYGYTF.

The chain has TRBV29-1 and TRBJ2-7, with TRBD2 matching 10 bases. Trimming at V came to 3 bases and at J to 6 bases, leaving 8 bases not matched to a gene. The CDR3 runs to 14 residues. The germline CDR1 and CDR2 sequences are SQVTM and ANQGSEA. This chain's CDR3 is CSVDVLAGAREQYF. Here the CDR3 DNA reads TGCAGCGTTGACGTTCTAGCGGGAGCTCGCGAGCAGTACTTC.

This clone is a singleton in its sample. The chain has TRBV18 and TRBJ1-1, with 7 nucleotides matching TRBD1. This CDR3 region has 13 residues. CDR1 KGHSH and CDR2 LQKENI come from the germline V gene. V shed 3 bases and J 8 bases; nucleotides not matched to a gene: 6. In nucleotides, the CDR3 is TGTGCCAGCTCACCCGGGACAGAGAAAGAAGCTTTCTTT. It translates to CASSPGTEKEAFF.

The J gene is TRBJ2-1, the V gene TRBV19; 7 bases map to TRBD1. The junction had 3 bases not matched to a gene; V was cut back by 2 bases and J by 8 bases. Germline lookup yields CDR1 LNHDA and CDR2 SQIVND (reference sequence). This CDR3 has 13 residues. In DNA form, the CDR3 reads TGTGCCAGTAGTATAACACAGGGGTATGAGCAGTTCTTC. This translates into CASSITQGYEQFF.

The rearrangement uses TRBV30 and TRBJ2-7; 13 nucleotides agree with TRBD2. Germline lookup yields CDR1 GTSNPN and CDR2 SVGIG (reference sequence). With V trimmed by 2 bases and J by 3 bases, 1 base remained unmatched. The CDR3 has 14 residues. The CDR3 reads CAWSTSGGVYEQYF. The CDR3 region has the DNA TGTGCCTGGAGTACTAGCGGGGGGGTCTACGAGCAGTACTTC.

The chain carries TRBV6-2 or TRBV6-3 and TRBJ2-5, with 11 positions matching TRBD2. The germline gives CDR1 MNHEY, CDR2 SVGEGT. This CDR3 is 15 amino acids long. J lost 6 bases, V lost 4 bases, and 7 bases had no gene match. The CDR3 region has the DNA TGTGCCAGCAGTTCCGTTAGCGGGGGGGCTAAGACCCAGTACTTC. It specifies CASSSVSGGAKTQYF.

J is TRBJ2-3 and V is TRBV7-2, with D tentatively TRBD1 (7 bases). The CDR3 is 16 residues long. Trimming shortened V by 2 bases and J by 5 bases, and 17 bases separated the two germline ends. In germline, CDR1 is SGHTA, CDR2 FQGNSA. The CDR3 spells CASSLKGRQGGDTQYF. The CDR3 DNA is TGTGCCAGCAGCTTAAAAGGGAGACAGGGAGGAGATACGCAGTATTTT. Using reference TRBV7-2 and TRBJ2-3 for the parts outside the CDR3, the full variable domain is GAGVSQSPSNKVTEKGKDVELRCDPISGHTALYWYRQSLGQGLEFLIYFQGNSAPDKSGLPSDRFSAERTGGSVSTLTIQRTQQEDSAVYLCASSLKGRQGGDTQYFGPGTRLTVL.

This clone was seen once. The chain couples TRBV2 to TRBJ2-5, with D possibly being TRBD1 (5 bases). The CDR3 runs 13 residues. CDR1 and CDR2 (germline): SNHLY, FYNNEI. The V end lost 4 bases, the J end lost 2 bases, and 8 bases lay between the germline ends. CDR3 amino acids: CASSVDRQETQYF. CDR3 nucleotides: TGTGCCAGCAGTGTCGACAGACAAGAGACCCAGTACTTC.

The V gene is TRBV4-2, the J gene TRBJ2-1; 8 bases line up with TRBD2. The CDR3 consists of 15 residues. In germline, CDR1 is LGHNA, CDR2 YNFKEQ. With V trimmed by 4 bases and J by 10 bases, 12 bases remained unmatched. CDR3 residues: CASSPSFGLAGEQFF. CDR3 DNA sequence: TGTGCCAGCAGCCCGAGCTTCGGCCTAGCGGGCGAGCAGTTCTTC.

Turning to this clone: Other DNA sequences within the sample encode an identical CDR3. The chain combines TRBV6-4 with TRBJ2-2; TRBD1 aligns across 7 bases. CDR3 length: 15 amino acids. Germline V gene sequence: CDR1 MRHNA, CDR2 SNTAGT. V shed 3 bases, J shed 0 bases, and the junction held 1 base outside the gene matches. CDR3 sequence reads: CASSEGQTNTGELFF. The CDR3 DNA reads TGTGCCAGCAGTGAGGGACAGACGAACACCGGGGAGCTGTTTTTT.

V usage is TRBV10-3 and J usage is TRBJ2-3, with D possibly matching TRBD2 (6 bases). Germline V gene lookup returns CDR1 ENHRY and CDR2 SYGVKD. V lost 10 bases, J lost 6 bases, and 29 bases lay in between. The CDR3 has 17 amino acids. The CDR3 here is CASWPDAEGPTPDTQYF. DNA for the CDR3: TGTGCCAGCTGGCCAGATGCGGAGGGGCCAACACCGGATACGCAGTATTTT.

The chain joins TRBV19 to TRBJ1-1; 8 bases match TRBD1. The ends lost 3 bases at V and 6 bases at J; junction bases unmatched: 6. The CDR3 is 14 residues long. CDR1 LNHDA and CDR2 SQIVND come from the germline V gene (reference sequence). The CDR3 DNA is TGTGCCAGTAGTATCCAATTACAGGGGGCTGAAGCTTTCTTT. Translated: CASSIQLQGAEAFF.

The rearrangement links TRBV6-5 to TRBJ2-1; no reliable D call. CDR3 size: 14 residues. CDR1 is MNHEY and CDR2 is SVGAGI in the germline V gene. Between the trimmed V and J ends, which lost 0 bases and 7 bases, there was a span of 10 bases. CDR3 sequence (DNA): TGTGCCAGCAGTTACTCGCGGAGACTTAATGAGCAGTTCTTC. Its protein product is CASSYSRRLNEQFF.

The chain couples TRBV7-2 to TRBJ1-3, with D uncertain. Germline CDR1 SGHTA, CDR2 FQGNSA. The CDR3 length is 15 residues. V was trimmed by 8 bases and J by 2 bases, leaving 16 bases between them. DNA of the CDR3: TGTGCCAGCGCAACCGCGGGGTTAACTGGAAACACCATATATTTT. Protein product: CASATAGLTGNTIYF.

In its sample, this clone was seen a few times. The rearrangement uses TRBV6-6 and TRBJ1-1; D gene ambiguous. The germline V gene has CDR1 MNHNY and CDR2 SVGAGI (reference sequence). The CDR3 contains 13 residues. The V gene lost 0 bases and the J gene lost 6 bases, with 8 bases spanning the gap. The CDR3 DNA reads TGTGCCAGCAGTTACTCGAGGGAGTCTGAAGCTTTCTTT. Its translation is CASSYSRESEAFF.

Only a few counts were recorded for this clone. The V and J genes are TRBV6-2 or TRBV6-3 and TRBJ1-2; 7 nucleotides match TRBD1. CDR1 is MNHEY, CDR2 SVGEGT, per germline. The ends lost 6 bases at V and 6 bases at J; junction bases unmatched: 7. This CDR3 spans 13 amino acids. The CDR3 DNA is TGTGCCAGCAGCTCGACAGGGAGTAATGGCTACACCTTC. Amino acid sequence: CASSSTGSNGYTF.

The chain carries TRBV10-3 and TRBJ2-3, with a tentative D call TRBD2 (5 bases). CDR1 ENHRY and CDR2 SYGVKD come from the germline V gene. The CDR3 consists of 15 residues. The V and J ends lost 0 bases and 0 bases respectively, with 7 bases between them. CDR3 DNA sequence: TGTGCCATCAGTGAGTCTAGCGTGAGCACAGATACGCAGTATTTT. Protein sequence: CAISESSVSTDTQYF.

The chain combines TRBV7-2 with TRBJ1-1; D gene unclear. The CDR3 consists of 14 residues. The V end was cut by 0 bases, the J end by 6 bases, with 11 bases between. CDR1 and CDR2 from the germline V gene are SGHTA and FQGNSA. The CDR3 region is CASSLAAPPPEAFF. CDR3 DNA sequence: TGTGCCAGCAGCTTAGCCGCGCCTCCCCCTGAAGCTTTCTTT.

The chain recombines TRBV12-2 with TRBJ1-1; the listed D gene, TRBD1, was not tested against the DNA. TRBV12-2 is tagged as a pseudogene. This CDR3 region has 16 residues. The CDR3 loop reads CASRPGKDRVWTEAFF. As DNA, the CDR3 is TGTGCAAGTCGACCTGGTAAGGACAGGGTTTGGACTGAAGCTTTCTTT.

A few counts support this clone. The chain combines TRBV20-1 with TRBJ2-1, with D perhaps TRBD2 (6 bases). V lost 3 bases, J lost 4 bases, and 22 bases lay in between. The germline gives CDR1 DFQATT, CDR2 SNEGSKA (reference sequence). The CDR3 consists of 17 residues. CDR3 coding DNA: TGCAGTGCTAGTTTCCCCTTTATTAGCGGCCGGTACAATGAGCAGTTCTTC. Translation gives CSASFPFISGRYNEQFF.

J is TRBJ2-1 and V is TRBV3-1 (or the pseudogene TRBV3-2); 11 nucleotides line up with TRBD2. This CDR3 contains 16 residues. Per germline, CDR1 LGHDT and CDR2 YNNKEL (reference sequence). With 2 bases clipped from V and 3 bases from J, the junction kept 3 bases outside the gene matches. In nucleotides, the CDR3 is TGTGCCAGCAGCCAACATCTAGCGGGAGGCTACAATGAGCAGTTCTTC. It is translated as CASSQHLAGGYNEQFF.

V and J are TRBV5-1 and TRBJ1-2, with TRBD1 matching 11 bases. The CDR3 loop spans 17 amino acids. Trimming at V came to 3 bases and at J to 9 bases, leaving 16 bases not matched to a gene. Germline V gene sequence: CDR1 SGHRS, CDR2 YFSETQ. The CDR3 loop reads CASSYAASPGQGVSYTF. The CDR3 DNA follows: TGCGCCAGCAGCTACGCCGCCAGTCCGGGACAGGGGGTCAGCTACACCTTC.

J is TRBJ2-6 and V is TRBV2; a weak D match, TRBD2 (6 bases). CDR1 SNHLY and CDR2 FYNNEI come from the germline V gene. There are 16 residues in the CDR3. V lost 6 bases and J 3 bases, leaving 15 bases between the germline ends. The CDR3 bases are TGTGCCAGCAGATTCCGGGGGATCAGTGGGGCCAACGTCCTGACTTTC. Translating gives CASRFRGISGANVLTF. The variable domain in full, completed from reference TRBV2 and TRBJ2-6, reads EPEVTQTPSHQVTQMGQEVILRCVPISNHLYFYWYRQILGQKVEFLVSFYNNEISEKSEIFDDQFSVERPDGSNFTLKIRSTKLEDSAMYFCASRFRGISGANVLTFGAGSRLTVL.

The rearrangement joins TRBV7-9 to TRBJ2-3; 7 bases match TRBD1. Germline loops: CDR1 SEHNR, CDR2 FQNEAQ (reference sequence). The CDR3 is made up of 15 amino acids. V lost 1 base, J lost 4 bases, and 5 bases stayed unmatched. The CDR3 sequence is CASSLGLGGADTQYF. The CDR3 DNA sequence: TGTGCCAGCAGCTTAGGTTTAGGGGGCGCAGATACGCAGTATTTT.

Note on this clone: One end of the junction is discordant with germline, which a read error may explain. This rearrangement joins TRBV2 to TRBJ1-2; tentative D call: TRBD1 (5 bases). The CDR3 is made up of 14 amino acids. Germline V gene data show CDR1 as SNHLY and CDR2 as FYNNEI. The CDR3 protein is CASSDLGALPSTYF. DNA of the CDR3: TGTGCCAGCAGTGACCTTGGGGCACTACCTTCGACTTATTTC.

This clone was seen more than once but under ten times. The CDR3 bases are TGTGCCAGCAGTTGGGGTAGCGATTCACCCCTCCACTTT. Its translation is CASSWGSDSPLHF. This chain joins TRBV6-5 and TRBJ1-6; D is unresolved. Trimming pared 4 bases from V and 8 bases from J, leaving 9 bases between. CDR3 length equals 13 residues. Germline V gene data show CDR1 as MNHEY and CDR2 as SVGAGI.

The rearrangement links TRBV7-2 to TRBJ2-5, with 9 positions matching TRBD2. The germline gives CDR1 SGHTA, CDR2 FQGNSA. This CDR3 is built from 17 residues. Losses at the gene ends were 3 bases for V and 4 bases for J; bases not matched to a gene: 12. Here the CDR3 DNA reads TGTGCCAGCAGCTTCTCCATACGCGGGAGGGCCGTAGAGACCCAGTACTTC. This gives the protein CASSFSIRGRAVETQYF. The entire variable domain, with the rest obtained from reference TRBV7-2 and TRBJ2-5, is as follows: GAGVSQSPSNKVTEKGKDVELRCDPISGHTALYWYRQSLGQGLEFLIYFQGNSAPDKSGLPSDRFSAERTGGSVSTLTIQRTQQEDSAVYLCASSFSIRGRAVETQYFGPGTRLLVL.

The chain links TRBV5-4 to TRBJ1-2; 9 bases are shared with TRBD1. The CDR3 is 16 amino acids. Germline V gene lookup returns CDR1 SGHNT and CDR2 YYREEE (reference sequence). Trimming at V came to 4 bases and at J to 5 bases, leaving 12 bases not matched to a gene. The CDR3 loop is CASSEGQGIERYGYTF. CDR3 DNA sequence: TGTGCCAGCAGCGAGGGACAGGGAATCGAGAGGTATGGCTACACCTTC.

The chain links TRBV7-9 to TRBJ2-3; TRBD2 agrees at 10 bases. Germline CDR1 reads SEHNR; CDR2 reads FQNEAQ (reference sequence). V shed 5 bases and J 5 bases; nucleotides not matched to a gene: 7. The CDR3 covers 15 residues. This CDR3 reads CASSLGTSVVDTQYF. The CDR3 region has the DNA TGTGCCAGCAGCCTCGGGACTAGCGTCGTAGATACGCAGTATTTT.

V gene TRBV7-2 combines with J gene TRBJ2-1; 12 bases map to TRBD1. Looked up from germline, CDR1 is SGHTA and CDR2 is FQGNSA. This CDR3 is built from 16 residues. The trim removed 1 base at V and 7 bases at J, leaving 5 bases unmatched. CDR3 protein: CASSLGGQGARNEQFF. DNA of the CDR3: TGTGCCAGCAGCTTAGGGGGACAGGGGGCGAGGAATGAGCAGTTCTTC.